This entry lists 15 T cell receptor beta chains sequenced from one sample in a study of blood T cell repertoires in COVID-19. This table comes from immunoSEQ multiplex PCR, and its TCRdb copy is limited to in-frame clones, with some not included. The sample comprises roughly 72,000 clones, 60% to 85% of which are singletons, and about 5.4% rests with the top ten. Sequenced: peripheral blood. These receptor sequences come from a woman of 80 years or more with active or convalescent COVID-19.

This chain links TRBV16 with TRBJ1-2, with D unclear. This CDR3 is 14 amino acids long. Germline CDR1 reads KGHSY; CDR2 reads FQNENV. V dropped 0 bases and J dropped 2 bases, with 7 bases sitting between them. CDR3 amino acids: CASSQSRGNYGYTF. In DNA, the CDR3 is TGTGCCAGCAGCCAATCTCGTGGCAACTATGGCTACACCTTC. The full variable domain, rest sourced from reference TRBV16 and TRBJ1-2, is GEEVAQTPKHLVRGEGQKAKLYCAPIKGHSYVFWYQQVLKNEFKFLISFQNENVFDETGMPKERFSAKCLPNSPCSLEIQATKLEDSAVYFCASSQSRGNYGYTFGSGTRLTVV.

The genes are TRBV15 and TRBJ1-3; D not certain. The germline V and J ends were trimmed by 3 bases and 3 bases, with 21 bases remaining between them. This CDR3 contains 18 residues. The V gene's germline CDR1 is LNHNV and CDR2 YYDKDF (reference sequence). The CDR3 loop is CATSRETATQAIGNTIYF. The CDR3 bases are TGTGCCACCAGCAGGGAGACTGCTACCCAAGCCATTGGAAACACCATATATTTT. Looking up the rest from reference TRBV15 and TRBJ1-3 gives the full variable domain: DAMVIQNPRYQVTQFGKPVTLSCSQTLNHNVMYWYQQKSSQAPKLLFHYYDKDFNNEADTPDNFQSRRPNTSFCFLDIRSPGLGDTAMYLCATSRETATQAIGNTIYFGEGSWLTVV.

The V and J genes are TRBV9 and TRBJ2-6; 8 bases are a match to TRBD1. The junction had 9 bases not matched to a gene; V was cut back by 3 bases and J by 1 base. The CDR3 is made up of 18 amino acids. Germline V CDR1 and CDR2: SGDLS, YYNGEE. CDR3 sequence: CASSARTGLISGANVLTF. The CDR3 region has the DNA TGTGCCAGCAGCGCCAGGACAGGGCTCATATCTGGGGCCAACGTCCTGACTTTC. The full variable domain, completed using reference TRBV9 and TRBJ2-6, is DSGVTQTPKHLITATGQRVTLRCSPRSGDLSVYWYQQSLDQGLQFLIQYYNGEERAKGNILERFSAQQFPDLHSELNLSSLELGDSALYFCASSARTGLISGANVLTFGAGSRLTVL.

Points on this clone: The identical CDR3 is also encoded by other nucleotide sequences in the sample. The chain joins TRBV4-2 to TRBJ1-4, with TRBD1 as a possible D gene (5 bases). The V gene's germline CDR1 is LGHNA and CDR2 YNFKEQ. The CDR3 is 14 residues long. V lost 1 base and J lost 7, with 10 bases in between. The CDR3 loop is CASSQVGGSEKLFF. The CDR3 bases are TGTGCCAGCAGCCAAGTTGGGGGGAGTGAAAAACTGTTTTTT.

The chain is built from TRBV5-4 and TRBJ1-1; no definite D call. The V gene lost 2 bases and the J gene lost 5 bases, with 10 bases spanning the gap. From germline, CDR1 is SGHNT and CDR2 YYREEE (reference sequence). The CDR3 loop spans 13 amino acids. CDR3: CASSFAGRTEAFF. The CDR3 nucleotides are TGTGCCAGCAGCTTCGCGGGGAGGACTGAAGCTTTCTTT.

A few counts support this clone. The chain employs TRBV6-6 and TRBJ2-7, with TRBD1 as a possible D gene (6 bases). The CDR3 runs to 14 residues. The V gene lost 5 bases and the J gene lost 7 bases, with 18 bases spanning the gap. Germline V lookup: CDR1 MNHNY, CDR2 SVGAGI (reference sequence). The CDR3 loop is CASSPQGLSLEQYF. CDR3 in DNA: TGTGCCAGCAGTCCGCAGGGGCTTAGTTTGGAGCAGTACTTC.

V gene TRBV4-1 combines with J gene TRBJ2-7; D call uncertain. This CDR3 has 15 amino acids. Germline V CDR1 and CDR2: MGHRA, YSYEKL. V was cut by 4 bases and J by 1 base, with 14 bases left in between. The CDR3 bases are TGCGCCAGCAGCCCTCAACAGACCGCGTCCTACGAGCAGTACTTC. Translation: CASSPQQTASYEQYF.

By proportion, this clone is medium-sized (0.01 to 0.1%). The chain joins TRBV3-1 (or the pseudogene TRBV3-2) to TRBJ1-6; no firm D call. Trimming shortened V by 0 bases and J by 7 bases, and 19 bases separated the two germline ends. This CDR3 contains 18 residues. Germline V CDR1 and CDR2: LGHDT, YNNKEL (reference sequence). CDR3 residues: CASSQDYMEGSDNSPLHF. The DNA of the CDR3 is TGTGCCAGCAGCCAAGATTATATGGAGGGCAGTGACAATTCACCCCTCCACTTT.

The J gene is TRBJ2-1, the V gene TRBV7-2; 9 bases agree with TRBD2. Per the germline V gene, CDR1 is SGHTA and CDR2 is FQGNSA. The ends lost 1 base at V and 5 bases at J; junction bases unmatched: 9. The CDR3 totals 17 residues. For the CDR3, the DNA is TGTGCCAGCAGCTTAGATTCAGGTAGCGGGGGCCACAATGAGCAGTTCTTC. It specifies CASSLDSGSGGHNEQFF.

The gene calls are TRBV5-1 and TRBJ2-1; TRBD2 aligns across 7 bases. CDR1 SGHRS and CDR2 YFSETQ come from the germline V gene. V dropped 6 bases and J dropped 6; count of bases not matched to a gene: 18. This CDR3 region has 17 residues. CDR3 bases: TGCGCCAGCAAATTTACCCCGGGGGGAGTTATCGGCAATGAGCAGTTCTTC. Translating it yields CASKFTPGGVIGNEQFF.

The DNA for the CDR3 is TGTGCCAGCAGCTTAGTTGGGCTAGCTGCTACGCAGTATTTT. This translates into CASSLVGLAATQYF. J is TRBJ2-3 and V is TRBV7-2; possibly TRBD2 for D (5 bases). The CDR3 covers 14 residues. Trimming removed 1 base at V and 8 bases at J, with 13 bases between. The germline gives CDR1 SGHTA, CDR2 FQGNSA.

This chain's CDR3 is CASSYSGQGEEEKLFF. The DNA for the CDR3 is TGTGCCAGCAGTTACTCCGGACAGGGGGAGGAAGAAAAACTGTTTTTT. The V gene is TRBV6-5, the J gene TRBJ1-4, with 10 bases that match TRBD1. CDR1 and CDR2 (germline): MNHEY, SVGAGI. The CDR3 runs 16 residues. Trimming took 0 bases from V and 8 from J; bases not matched to a gene: 6.

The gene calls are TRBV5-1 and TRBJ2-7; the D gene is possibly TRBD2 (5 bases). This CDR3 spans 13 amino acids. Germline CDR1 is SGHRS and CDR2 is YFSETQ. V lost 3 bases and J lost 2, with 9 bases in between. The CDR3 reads CASSYGLTYEQYF. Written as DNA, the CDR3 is TGCGCCAGCAGCTATGGACTGACCTACGAGCAGTACTTC.

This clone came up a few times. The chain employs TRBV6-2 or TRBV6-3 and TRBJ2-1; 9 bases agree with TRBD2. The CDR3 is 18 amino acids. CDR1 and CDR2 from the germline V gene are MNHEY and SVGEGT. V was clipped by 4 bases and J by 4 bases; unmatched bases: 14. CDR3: CASSLWSLSLAGYNEQFF. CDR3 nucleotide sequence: TGTGCCAGCAGTTTGTGGTCCCTCAGCCTAGCGGGATACAATGAGCAGTTCTTC.

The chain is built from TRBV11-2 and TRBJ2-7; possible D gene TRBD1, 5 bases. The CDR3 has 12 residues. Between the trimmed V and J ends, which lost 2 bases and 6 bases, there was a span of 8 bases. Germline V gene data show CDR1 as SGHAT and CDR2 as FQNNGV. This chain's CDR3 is CASSLSQGEQYF. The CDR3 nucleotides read TGTGCCAGCAGCTTAAGCCAGGGCGAGCAGTACTTC.